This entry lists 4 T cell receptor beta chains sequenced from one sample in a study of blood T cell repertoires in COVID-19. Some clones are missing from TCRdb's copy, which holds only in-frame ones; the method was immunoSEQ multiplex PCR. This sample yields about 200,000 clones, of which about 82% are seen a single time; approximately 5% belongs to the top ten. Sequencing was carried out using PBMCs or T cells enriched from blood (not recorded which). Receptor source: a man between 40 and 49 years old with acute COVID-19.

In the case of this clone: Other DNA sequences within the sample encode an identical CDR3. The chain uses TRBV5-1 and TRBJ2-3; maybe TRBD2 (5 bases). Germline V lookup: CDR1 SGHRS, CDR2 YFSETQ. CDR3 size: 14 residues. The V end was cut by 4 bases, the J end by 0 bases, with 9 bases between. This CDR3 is CASSAGLSTDTQYF. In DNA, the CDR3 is TGCGCCAGCAGCGCCGGACTCAGCACAGATACGCAGTATTTT.

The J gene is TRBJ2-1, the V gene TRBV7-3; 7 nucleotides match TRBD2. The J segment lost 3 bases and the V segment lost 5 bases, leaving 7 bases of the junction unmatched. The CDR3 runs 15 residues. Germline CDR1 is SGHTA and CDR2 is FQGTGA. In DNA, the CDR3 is TGTGCCAGCAGCCCTACTAGCGCAAACTACAATGAGCAGTTCTTC. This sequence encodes CASSPTSANYNEQFF.

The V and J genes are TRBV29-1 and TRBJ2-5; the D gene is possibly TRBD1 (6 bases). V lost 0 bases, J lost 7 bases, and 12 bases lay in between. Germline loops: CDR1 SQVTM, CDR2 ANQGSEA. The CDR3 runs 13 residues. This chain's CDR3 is CSVEEGAVRTQYF. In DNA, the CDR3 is TGCAGCGTTGAAGAGGGGGCGGTTAGGACCCAGTACTTC.

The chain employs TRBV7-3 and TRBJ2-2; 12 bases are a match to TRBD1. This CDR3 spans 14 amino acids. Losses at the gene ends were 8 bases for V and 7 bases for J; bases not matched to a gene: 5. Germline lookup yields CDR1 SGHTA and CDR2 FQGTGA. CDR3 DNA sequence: TGTGCCAGCCGAGGGACAGGGGGCGGCGGGGAGCTGTTTTTT. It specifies CASRGTGGGGELFF.